The clone carrying this TCR beta chain was counted ten times or more. The antigen remains undetermined. The record originates from a study of neurological immune-mediated disorders. Study outcomes and limitations: CDR3 amino acid sequences found in expanded clones were never shared across subjects, suggesting private repertoires in all groups. Healthy controls had more TCR clonal expansion than multiple sclerosis, which showed the least, whereas HTLV-1-associated myelopathy showed the most.

A total of 2 million PBMCs stored at -80 degrees C provided the unsorted libraries. The V gene's germline CDR1 is SGHTA and CDR2 FQGNSA. The V end lost 1 base, the J end lost 3 bases, and 10 bases lay between the germline ends. The CDR3 contains 14 residues. It was by 5'RACE with 10-nucleotide random UMIs that the cDNA was made. TCRdb passed the 5' RACE reads through MiXCR, listing each CDR3 protein once. The sample yields 80,000 or so distinct CDR3 sequences, roughly 9.5% seen once. V usage is TRBV7-2 and J usage is TRBJ2-7, with D possibly TRBD1 on 6 matching bases. This receptor was obtained from a man in his fifties in good health. Sequenced material: PBMCs. The CDR3 protein is CASSLGAGVYEQYF. CDR3 DNA: TGTGCCAGCAGCTTAGGGGCAGGGGTCTACGAGCAGTACTTC.